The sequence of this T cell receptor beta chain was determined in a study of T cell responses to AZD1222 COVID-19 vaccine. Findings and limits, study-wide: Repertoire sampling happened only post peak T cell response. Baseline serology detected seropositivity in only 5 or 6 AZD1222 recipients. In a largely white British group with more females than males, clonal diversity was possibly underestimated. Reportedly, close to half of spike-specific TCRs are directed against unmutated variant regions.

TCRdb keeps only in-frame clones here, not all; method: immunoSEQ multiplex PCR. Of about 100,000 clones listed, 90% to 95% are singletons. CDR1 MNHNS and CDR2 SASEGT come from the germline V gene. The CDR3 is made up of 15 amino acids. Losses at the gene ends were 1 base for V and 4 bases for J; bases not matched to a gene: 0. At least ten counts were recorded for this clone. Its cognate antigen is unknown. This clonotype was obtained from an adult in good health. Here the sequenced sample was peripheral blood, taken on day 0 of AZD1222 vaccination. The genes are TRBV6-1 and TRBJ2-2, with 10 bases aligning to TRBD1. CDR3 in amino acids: CASSEGTGGTGELFF. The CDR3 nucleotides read TGTGCCAGCAGTGAAGGGACAGGGGGCACCGGGGAGCTGTTTTTT.